This TCR beta chain was identified in a study of blood T cells in healthy people across ages. The second PCR ran roughly 7 to 11 cycles with a sample-barcoded 5' primer and J-beta primers. TCRdb fed the 5' RACE reads into MiXCR, producing one record per CDR3 protein. The sample lists about 780,000 distinct CDR3 sequences; roughly 26% were seen once. Study-level points and caveats: Donor CMV infection status was unknown, possibly confounding age-related changes in expanded clonotypes. Long-lived donors carried more naive CD4+ cells and greater diversity than aged donors.

The CDR3 is 14 amino acids. Germline V lookup: CDR1 MDHEN, CDR2 SYDVKM. V shed 5 bases, J shed 6 bases, and the junction held 7 bases outside the gene matches. There were at least 5.5 micrograms of total RNA extracted from every sample. As for this clonotype: Its antigen is still unknown.

The same sample was also used in a study of T cells of mothers and their children. From that report: Sequencing returned over 8 million TCR beta CDR3 reads per mother and about 2.9 million per child.

The sample comprised blood. This sequence was found in a boy aged 10-17 years in good health. V gene TRBV28 combines with J gene TRBJ1-5; TRBD1 matches at 7 bases. In nucleotides, the CDR3 is TGTGCCAGCAGTCCTGCACAGGGGCTTCAGCCCCAGCATTTT. This translates into CASSPAQGLQPQHF.